This section outlines one TCR beta chain sequence together with its context. Only in-frame clones appear in the TCRdb table, and some are missing; sequencing was by immunoSEQ multiplex PCR. This sample has 350,000 to 500,000 clones, with about 88% found just once. This sample stems from a study of Ad26.COV2.S vaccination and SARS-CoV-2 variants. The CDR3 has 10 amino acids. The V and J ends lost 7 bases and 3 bases respectively, with 4 bases between them. The germline V gene encodes CDR1 SGHRS and CDR2 YFSETQ. Treatment noted: some 19 received Ad26.COV2.S at low or high dose, single or two shots; a few received placebo; per-sample allocation not given. The study sampled participants on day 63 after the first vaccine or placebo injection. Donor was an adult aged 18-55 years in Boston.

This TCR derives from a person between 18 and 59 years old who received the Ad26.COV2.S COVID-19 vaccine or a placebo. The material was peripheral blood, obtained in a trial of Ad26.COV2.S vaccine versus placebo. The J gene is TRBJ2-5, the V gene TRBV5-1; D unclear. As DNA, the CDR3 is TGCGCCAGCCCGGAAGAGACCCAGTACTTC. Its protein product is CASPEETQYF.